This T cell receptor (beta chain) appears in the sequencing data of a study of blood T cell repertoires in COVID-19. Study context: Samples representing acute and convalescent COVID-19 were sourced from the United States, Italy and Spain.

Germline values: CDR1 SGHKS, CDR2 YYEKEE (reference sequence). This CDR3 contains 17 residues. Trimming left V 4 bases short and J 0 bases short, with 17 bases between. The authors' processing: Nucleated cell number was recorded as an estimate derived from reference gene primer amplification. Only in-frame clones appear in the TCRdb table, and some are missing; sequencing was by immunoSEQ multiplex PCR. The V and J calls and the clone size are those of that table, but D and trimming were determined from the DNA. Found here are approximately 160,000 clones, around 80% of them singletons; the top ten hold about 19%.

Source material: peripheral blood. This sequence originates from a woman older than 75 with acute or convalescent COVID-19. This chain links TRBV5-5 with TRBJ1-3; weak D call: TRBD1 (6 bases). This CDR3 is CASSQDAGTNSGNTIYF. Written as DNA, the CDR3 is TGTGCCAGCAGCCAAGATGCCGGGACAAACTCTGGAAACACCATATATTTT.